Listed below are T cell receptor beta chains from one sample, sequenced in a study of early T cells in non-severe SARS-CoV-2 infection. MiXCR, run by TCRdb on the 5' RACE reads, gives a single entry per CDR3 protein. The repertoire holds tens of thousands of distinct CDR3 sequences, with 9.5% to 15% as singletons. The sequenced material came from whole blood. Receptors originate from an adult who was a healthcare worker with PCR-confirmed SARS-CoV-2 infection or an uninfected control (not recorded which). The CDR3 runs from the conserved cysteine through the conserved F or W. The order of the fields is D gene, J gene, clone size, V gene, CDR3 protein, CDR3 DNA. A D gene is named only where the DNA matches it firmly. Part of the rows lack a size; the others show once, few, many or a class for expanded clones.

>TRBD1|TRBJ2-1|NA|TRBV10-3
CAIRRQGSNEQFF
TGTGCCATCAGGAGACAGGGGTCCAATGAGCAGTTCTTC
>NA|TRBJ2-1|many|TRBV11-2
CASSPQALTGEQFF
TGTGCCAGCAGCCCCCAGGCCCTGACCGGTGAGCAGTTCTTC
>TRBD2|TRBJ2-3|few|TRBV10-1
CASSSGRAEDTQYF
TGCGCCAGCAGTAGCGGGAGAGCCGAGGATACGCAGTATTTT
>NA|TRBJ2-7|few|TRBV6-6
CASGGTQWGEQYF
TGTGCCAGCGGAGGGACGCAATGGGGGGAGCAGTACTTC
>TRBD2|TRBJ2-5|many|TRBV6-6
CASSYSGSRGGQETQYF
TGTGCCAGCAGTTACTCGGGTTCGCGGGGGGGCCAAGAGACCCAGTACTTC
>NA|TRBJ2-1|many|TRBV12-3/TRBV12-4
CASSPSRASSYNEQFF
TGTGCCAGCAGTCCAAGCCGCGCGAGCTCCTACAATGAGCAGTTCTTC
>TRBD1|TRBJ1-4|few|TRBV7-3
CASSPGTVTNEKLFF
TGTGCCAGCAGCCCCGGGACAGTAACTAATGAAAAACTGTTTTTT
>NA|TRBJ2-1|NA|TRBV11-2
CASTPRALAYNEQFF
TGTGCCAGCACCCCCCGGGCCTTAGCTTACAATGAGCAGTTCTTC
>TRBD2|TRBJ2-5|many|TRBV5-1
CASRLAGVETQYF
TGCGCCAGTCGACTAGCGGGAGTTGAGACCCAGTACTTC
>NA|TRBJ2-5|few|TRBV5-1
CVSSLADFLYF
TGCGTCAGCAGCCTGGCTGACTTCCTGTACTTC
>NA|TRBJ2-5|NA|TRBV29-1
CSVEWAGYPRDQYF
TGCAGCGTTGAATGGGCGGGGTACCCAAGAGACCAGTACTTC
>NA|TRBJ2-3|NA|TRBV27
CASSLVAGHGDTQYF
TGTGCCAGCAGTTTAGTGGCGGGCCACGGAGATACGCAGTATTTT
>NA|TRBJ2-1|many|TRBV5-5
CASSLVAGLGYNEQFF
TGTGCCAGCAGCTTGGTCGCGGGCCTCGGCTACAATGAGCAGTTCTTC
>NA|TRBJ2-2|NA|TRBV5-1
CASSEGHSNTGELFF
TGCGCCAGCAGCGAGGGACACTCGAACACCGGGGAGCTGTTTTTT